This T cell receptor (beta chain) appears in the sequencing data of a study of CD8 T cells in Susac syndrome. Study outcomes and limitations: The authors acknowledged that their TCR sequencing and HLA analysis involved a relatively small number of individuals.

With respect to this clonotype: What it binds is unknown.

This CDR3 comprises 13 residues. CDR1 is SGHVS, CDR2 FQNEAQ, per germline. V lost 10 bases, J lost 4 bases, and 5 bases stayed unmatched. Sequencing of TCR beta was performed on blood CD8+ and CD4+ T cells. An amount of RNA that ranged from roughly 0.45 to 1 ug was reverse transcribed with random hexamers. One entry per CDR3 protein, called by TCRdb with MiXCR from the immunoSEQ multiplex PCR reads. The sample carries approximately 180,000 distinct CDR3 sequences, about 94% recorded once. The receptor's source is a human donor with multiple sclerosis. The genes are TRBV7-8 and TRBJ1-5; 9 bases are shared with TRBD1. The sample consisted of CD4+ T cells from PBMCs. The CDR3 sequence: CATTDRGNQPQHF. CDR3 in DNA: TGTGCCACTACGGACAGGGGTAATCAGCCCCAGCATTTT. Complete variable domain (other parts from reference TRBV7-8 and TRBJ1-5): GAGVSQSPRYKVAKRGQDVALRCDPISGHVSLFWYQQALGQGPEFLTYFQNEAQLDKSGLPSDRFFAERPEGSVSTLKIQRTQQEDSAVYLCATTDRGNQPQHFGDGTRLSIL.